This paragraph reports one T cell receptor (beta chain). Its target is unknown. In germline, CDR1 is KGHSH, CDR2 LQKENI. The length of the CDR3 is 13 residues. V lost 3 bases to trimming and J lost 3 bases, with 8 bases between them. Profiling relied on immunoSEQ multiplex PCR, and the TCRdb table lists in-frame clones only, not all of them. The sample records over 45,000 clones, about three quarters being singletons. This sample is drawn from a study of vaccination effects on CD4 cells after COVID-19. Study-wide context: The participants, recipients of two vaccine doses, got either BNT162b2 or mRNA-1273. A few million PBMC per well received 9 to 10 IU/ml IL-2 and approximately 11 ug/ml peptides in culture.

Following culture for more than 9 days, CD4+ T cells were isolated. Previously uninfected by SARS-CoV-2, the vaccine recipients also showed negative nucleocapsid antibodies. IL-2 medium took the place of half the medium on both days 3 and 7. The receptor's source is a human donor who received a COVID-19 vaccine. The sequencing used CD4+ T cells from PBMCs cultured without peptide, collected before COVID-19 vaccination. The genes are TRBV18 and TRBJ2-5; maybe TRBD1 (5 bases). For the CDR3, the DNA is TGTGCCAGCTCACCGGTAGGGGAAGAGACCCAGTACTTC. This gives the protein CASSPVGEETQYF.